These T cell receptor beta chains were read from a single sample in a study of Ad26.COV2.S vaccination and SARS-CoV-2 variants. TCRdb's table, derived via immunoSEQ multiplex PCR, lists solely in-frame clones and lacks some. The table records 430,000 or so clones, 75% to 90% of them present only once. This material consisted of peripheral blood, taken in a trial of Ad26.COV2.S vaccine versus placebo. Every receptor here comes from a person aged 18-65 years who received the Ad26.COV2.S COVID-19 vaccine or a placebo. Both conserved end residues are part of each CDR3. D genes are given only for firm matches. Clone size appears in some rows only: once, few, many, or a class for an expanded clone.

clone_size | d_call | j_call | cdr3_length | v_call | cdr3_nt | cdr3_aa
few | NA | TRBJ1-1 | 12 | TRBV30 | TGTGCCTGGAGAGCGGGGAACACTGAAGCTTTCTTT | CAWRAGNTEAFF
NA | TRBD2 | TRBJ2-5 | 15 | TRBV6-1 | TGTGCCAGCAGTGAACTAGCGGGAGACCAAGAGACCCAGTACTTC | CASSELAGDQETQYF
NA | TRBD1 | TRBJ2-7 | 13 | TRBV15 | TGTGCCACTTCCTTTAACAGGGGCGACGAGCAGTACTTC | CATSFNRGDEQYF
NA | TRBD2 | TRBJ2-2 | 16 | TRBV18 | TGTGCCAGCTCACCACCGTCCAGCGGGATCACCGGGGAGCTGTTTTTT | CASSPPSSGITGELFF
NA | NA | TRBJ2-1 | 15 | TRBV6-1 | TGTGCCAGCAGTGAACGACTAGTTGTGGGGGATGAGCAGTTCTTC | CASSERLVVGDEQFF
NA | TRBD1 | TRBJ1-1 | 15 | TRBV5-4 | TGTGCCAGCAGCCGTGACAGGGAATCTTACACTGAAGCTTTCTTT | CASSRDRESYTEAFF
NA | NA | TRBJ1-5 | 14 | TRBV4-1 | TGCGCCAGCAGCCAAGATCGAGGAGATCAGCCCCAGCATTTT | CASSQDRGDQPQHF
NA | TRBD2 | TRBJ2-1 | 17 | TRBV7-2 | TGTGCCAGCATCGATCAGCCTAGCGGGAACTCCTACAATGAGCAGTTCTTC | CASIDQPSGNSYNEQFF
NA | NA | TRBJ1-1 | 13 | TRBV14 | TGTGCCAGCAGCCCTCAGGGTCGGACTGAAGCTTTCTTT | CASSPQGRTEAFF
NA | NA | TRBJ2-5 | 14 | TRBV7-9 | TGTGCCAGCAGCGTATCCAGGGGTGGGGAGACCCAGTACTTC | CASSVSRGGETQYF
NA | NA | TRBJ2-7 | 14 | TRBV28 | TGTGCCAGCAGTACCCCAGGCAGGGGATTCGAGCAGTACTTC | CASSTPGRGFEQYF
NA | NA | TRBJ1-2 | 15 | TRBV4-3 | TGCGCCAGCAGCCCCCGGGCAGGGCTTAACTATGGCTACACCTTC | CASSPRAGLNYGYTF
NA | NA | TRBJ1-4 | 16 | TRBV4-2 | TGTGCCAGCAGCTCTCTTACCCGGGGGGGAAAAGAAAAACTGTTTTTT | CASSSLTRGGKEKLFF